This T cell receptor (beta chain) was found in a study of blood T cell repertoires in COVID-19. The wider study: The study drew acute and convalescent COVID-19 samples from the United States, Italy and Spain. PBMCs, B-cell-depleted T cells, or T cells provided the cDNA or gDNA that made up the material.

Trimming took 3 bases from V and 7 from J; bases not matched to a gene: 3. The CDR3 length is 13 residues. As processed by the authors: Reference gene primer amplification yielded estimated nucleated cell counts. Produced via immunoSEQ multiplex PCR; TCRdb's table is partial and in-frame only. V, J and clone size were drawn from that table, and D and trimming were deduced from the DNA. The sample consists of 150,000 to 200,000 clones, roughly 85% of them appearing once. The chain recombines TRBV12-3 or TRBV12-4 with TRBJ2-7, with 10 nucleotides matching TRBD2. The clonotype comes from a man aged 55 to 69 with active or convalescent COVID-19. Sample: peripheral blood. CDR3 sequence: CASSLGLASEQYF. CDR3 DNA sequence: TGTGCCAGCAGTTTGGGACTAGCGAGTGAGCAGTACTTC.